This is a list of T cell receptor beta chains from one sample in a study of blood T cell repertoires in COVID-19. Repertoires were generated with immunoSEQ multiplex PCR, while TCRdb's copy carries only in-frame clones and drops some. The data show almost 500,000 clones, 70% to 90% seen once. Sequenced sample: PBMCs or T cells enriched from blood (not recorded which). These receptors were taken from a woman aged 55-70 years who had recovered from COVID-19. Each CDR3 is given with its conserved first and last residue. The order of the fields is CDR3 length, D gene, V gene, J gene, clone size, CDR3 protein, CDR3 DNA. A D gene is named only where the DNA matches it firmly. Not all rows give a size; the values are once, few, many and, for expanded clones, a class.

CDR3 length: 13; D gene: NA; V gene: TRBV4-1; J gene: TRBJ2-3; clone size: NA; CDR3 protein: CASSQEKGGTQYF; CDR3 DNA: TGCGCCAGCAGCCAAGAAAAGGGAGGTACGCAGTATTTT
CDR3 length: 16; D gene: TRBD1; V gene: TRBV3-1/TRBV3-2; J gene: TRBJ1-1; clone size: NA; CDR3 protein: CASSQRPGGSNTEAFF; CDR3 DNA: TGTGCCAGCAGCCAACGCCCAGGGGGTTCGAACACTGAAGCTTTCTTT
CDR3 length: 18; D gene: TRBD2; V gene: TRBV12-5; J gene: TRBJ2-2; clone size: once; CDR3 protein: CASGLGTSGVGGTGELFF; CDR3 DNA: TGTGCTAGTGGTTTGGGGACTAGCGGGGTAGGAGGAACCGGGGAGCTGTTTTTT
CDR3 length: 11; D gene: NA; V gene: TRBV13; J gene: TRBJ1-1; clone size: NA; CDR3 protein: CASSPGTEAFF; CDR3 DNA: TGTGCCAGCAGCCCCGGGACTGAAGCTTTCTTT
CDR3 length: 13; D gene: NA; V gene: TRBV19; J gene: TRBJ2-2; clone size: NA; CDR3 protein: CASNVGGTGELFF; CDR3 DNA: TGTGCCAGTAACGTAGGGGGCACCGGGGAGCTGTTTTTT
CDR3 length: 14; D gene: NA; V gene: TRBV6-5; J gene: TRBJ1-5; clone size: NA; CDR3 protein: CASGQGNSNQPQHF; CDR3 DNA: TGTGCCAGCGGCCAGGGAAATAGCAATCAGCCCCAGCATTTT
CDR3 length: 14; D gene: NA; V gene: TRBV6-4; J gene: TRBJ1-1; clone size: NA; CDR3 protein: CASRAEDSNTEAFF; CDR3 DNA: TGTGCCAGCAGGGCCGAGGATTCGAACACTGAAGCTTTCTTT
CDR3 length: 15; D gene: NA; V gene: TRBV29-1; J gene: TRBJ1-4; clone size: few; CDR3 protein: CSVSAQALANEKLFF; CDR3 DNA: TGCAGCGTTTCGGCGCAGGCTCTGGCTAATGAAAAACTGTTTTTT
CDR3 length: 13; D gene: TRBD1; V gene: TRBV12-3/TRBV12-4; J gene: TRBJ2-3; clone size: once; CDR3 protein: CASSLSGQAKQYF; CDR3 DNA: TGTGCCAGCAGTTTATCCGGACAGGCCAAGCAGTATTTT
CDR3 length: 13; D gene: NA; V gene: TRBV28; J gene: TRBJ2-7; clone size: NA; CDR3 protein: CASSYSVSYEQYF; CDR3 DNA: TGTGCCAGCAGTTATTCCGTCTCCTACGAGCAGTACTTC
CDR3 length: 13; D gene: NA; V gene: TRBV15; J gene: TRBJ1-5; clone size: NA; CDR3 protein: CATSRGTFQPQHF; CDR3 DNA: TGTGCCACCAGCAGAGGGACATTTCAGCCCCAGCATTTT
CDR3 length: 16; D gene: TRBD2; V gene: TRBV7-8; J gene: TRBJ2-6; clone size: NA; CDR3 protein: CASSLARRGGANVLTF; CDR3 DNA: TGTGCCAGCAGCTTGGCCCGGCGGGGGGGGGCCAACGTCCTGACTTTC
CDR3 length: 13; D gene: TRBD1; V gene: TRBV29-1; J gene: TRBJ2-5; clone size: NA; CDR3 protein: CSVWTGGGETQYF; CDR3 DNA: TGCAGCGTCTGGACAGGGGGCGGGGAGACCCAGTACTTC